This TCR beta chain was obtained from a study of blood T cell repertoires in COVID-19. In the study overall: COVID-19 samples from acute and convalescent phases originated in the United States, Italy and Spain. T cells, B-cell-depleted T cells, or PBMCs provided the cDNA or gDNA that served as material.

Original processing methods: Reference gene primers were amplified, and this amplification served to estimate nucleated cell counts. Method: immunoSEQ multiplex PCR; TCRdb's copy keeps in-frame clones and lacks some. V, J and clone size are those of that table, while D and trimming were read from the DNA. The sample lists about 25,000 clones, approximately 80% occurring once. This clone was picked up a small number of times. This CDR3 spans 18 amino acids. Germline trimming cut 5 bases from V and 4 bases from J; bases unmatched to any gene: 10. Germline loops: CDR1 LGHDT, CDR2 YNNKEL (reference sequence).

This clonotype originated in a human donor in a cohort sampled during active COVID-19. The chain has TRBV3-1 (or the pseudogene TRBV3-2) and TRBJ2-1; 14 nucleotides match TRBD2. The material sequenced was peripheral blood. CDR3 nucleotide sequence: TGTGCCAGCAGCTCCCGGCTGGGACTAGCGGGGGTTTACAATGAGCAGTTCTTC. Its translation: CASSSRLGLAGVYNEQFF.